These 16 T cell receptor beta chains share one sample of origin, sequenced in a study of cytomegalovirus exposure and HLA in healthy donors. PCR primers comprised 60 Vbeta and 13 Jbeta primers. Clones were read by immunoSEQ multiplex PCR, and TCRdb kept only the in-frame ones, dropping some. The sample records over 150,000 clones, just under 80% being singletons. Sequenced sample: PBMCs. These TCRs come from a woman between 45 and 60 years old in good health and CMV-seropositive.

The chain uses TRBV6-5 and TRBJ1-2; D is unclear. The CDR3 is made up of 14 amino acids. V gave up 8 bases and J gave up 3 bases, with 16 bases separating them. Germline lookup yields CDR1 MNHEY and CDR2 SVGAGI. The CDR3: CASGLLGSDYGYTF. The CDR3 nucleotides read TGTGCCAGCGGGCTTTTGGGGAGCGACTATGGCTACACCTTC.

The genes are TRBV30 and TRBJ1-3; no clear D. CDR3 size: 12 residues. V lost 4 bases to trimming and J lost 2 bases, with 6 bases between them. Per the germline V gene, CDR1 is GTSNPN and CDR2 is SVGIG (reference sequence). The CDR3 DNA reads as TGTGCCTGGACTCGAGCTGGAAACACCATATATTTT. Amino acids: CAWTRAGNTIYF.

The genes are TRBV19 and TRBJ1-2; 8 nucleotides agree with TRBD1. V lost 6 bases and J lost 8; bases outside the gene matches: 5. The germline gives CDR1 LNHDA, CDR2 SQIVND (reference sequence). The CDR3 covers 12 residues. Written as DNA, the CDR3 is TGTGCCAGTAGGCCGACAGGGGTCGGCTACACCTTC. It specifies CASRPTGVGYTF.

The chain uses TRBV6-5 and TRBJ2-2; D possibly corresponds to TRBD1 (6 bases). Germline V gene lookup returns CDR1 MNHEY and CDR2 SVGAGI. The CDR3 has 15 residues. V lost 5 bases and J lost 2, with 12 bases in between. The DNA of the CDR3 is TGTGCCAGCAGTACGGGACACCTAAACACCGGGGAGCTGTTTTTT. Protein sequence: CASSTGHLNTGELFF.

This clone was counted between two and nine times. V is TRBV7-8 and J is TRBJ2-5; 8 bases agree with TRBD2. The CDR3 contains 16 residues. V trimming: 2 bases; J trimming: 4 bases; junction bases outside the gene matches: 9. Germline CDR1 SGHVS, CDR2 FQNEAQ. The CDR3 here is CASSLLSVAGRETQYF. CDR3 bases: TGTGCCAGCAGCTTACTCTCGGTAGCGGGGCGAGAGACCCAGTACTTC.

V gene TRBV5-8 combines with J gene TRBJ1-5; D not certain. CDR1 and CDR2 from the germline V gene are SGHTS and YDEGEE. The CDR3 spans 14 residues. The V end lost 0 bases, the J end lost 7 bases, and 11 bases lay between the germline ends. The CDR3 coding sequence is TGTGCCAGCAGCTTGGGAGGGTTTGGCCAGCCCCAGCATTTT. Translated, it gives CASSLGGFGQPQHF.

This clone was observed a handful of times. The chain has TRBV2 and TRBJ1-2; D perhaps matches TRBD1 (5 bases). The germline V gene has CDR1 SNHLY and CDR2 FYNNEI. The CDR3 runs 15 residues. The germline V and J ends were trimmed by 4 bases and 0 bases, with 12 bases remaining between them. The DNA for the CDR3 is TGTGCCAGCAGTGCCCAGGGCACCGCTAACTATGGCTACACCTTC. Protein product: CASSAQGTANYGYTF.

This clone was seen a handful of times. The chain couples TRBV7-9 to TRBJ1-3; D gene ambiguous. This CDR3 spans 14 amino acids. V was cut by 1 base and J by 0 bases, with 4 bases left in between. Germline CDR1 reads SEHNR; CDR2 reads FQNEAQ (reference sequence). CDR3 residues: CASSLVSSGNTIYF. The CDR3 bases are TGTGCCAGCAGCTTAGTCAGCTCTGGAAACACCATATATTTT.

The genes are TRBV7-7 and TRBJ2-5; TRBD2 matches at 7 bases. Germline V gives CDR1 SSHAT, CDR2 FNYEAQ (reference sequence). This CDR3 comprises 15 residues. V gave up 5 bases and J gave up 3 bases; unmatched junction bases: 9. CDR3 sequence: CASSATGRAEETQYF. The CDR3 DNA follows: TGTGCCAGCAGCGCGACTGGGAGGGCGGAAGAGACCCAGTACTTC.

The rearrangement uses TRBV19 and TRBJ1-4, with 7 positions matching TRBD1. V gave up 4 bases and J gave up 7 bases; unmatched junction bases: 3. This CDR3 is 13 amino acids long. The germline V gene encodes CDR1 LNHDA and CDR2 SQIVND (reference sequence). CDR3 DNA: TGTGCCAGTAGTAGGGCAGGGGGTGAAAAACTGTTTTTT. This gives the protein CASSRAGGEKLFF.

The chain couples TRBV6-5 to TRBJ2-7, with no clear D. In germline, CDR1 is MNHEY, CDR2 SVGAGI. V gave up 2 bases and J gave up 0 bases, with 5 bases separating them. The length of the CDR3 is 13 residues. CDR3 sequence: CASSYLSSYEQYF. The CDR3, as DNA: TGTGCCAGCAGTTACCTGTCCTCCTACGAGCAGTACTTC.

In this sample, this clone turned up once. The chain carries TRBV6-5 and TRBJ2-7, with D tentatively TRBD2 (6 bases). This CDR3 has 14 amino acids. Trimming shortened V by 5 bases and J by 6 bases, and 17 bases separated the two germline ends. Germline CDR1 and CDR2: MNHEY and SVGAGI. CDR3 amino acids: CASSDPGTSREQYF. Written as DNA, the CDR3 is TGTGCCAGCAGTGACCCCGGGACTTCCCGCGAGCAGTACTTC.

The chain links TRBV29-1 to TRBJ2-5, with 10 positions matching TRBD2. The trim removed 6 bases at V and 5 bases at J, leaving 6 bases unmatched. Per the germline V gene, CDR1 is SQVTM and CDR2 is ANQGSEA. The CDR3 length is 13 residues. The CDR3 DNA follows: TGCAGCGTCTCCCTAGCGGGGGCGGAGACCCAGTACTTC. It is translated as CSVSLAGAETQYF.

This chain joins TRBV27 and TRBJ1-1, with D perhaps TRBD1 (6 bases). CDR3 length: 15 residues. The V and J ends lost 6 bases and 2 bases respectively, with 16 bases between them. Looked up from germline, CDR1 is MNHEY and CDR2 is SMNVEV (reference sequence). DNA for the CDR3: TGTGCCAGCAGCCCCCCAACAGGGTATAACACTGAAGCTTTCTTT. Translated: CASSPPTGYNTEAFF.

The chain's CDR3 is CASSLHPGRGYEQYF. CDR3 sequence (DNA): TGTGCCAGCAGTTTACACCCCGGGAGGGGTTACGAGCAGTACTTC. The V call is TRBV27, the J call TRBJ2-7; 8 nucleotides line up with TRBD2. V lost 2 bases to trimming and J lost 4 bases; unmatched junction nucleotides: 7. The CDR3 runs 15 residues. CDR1 MNHEY and CDR2 SMNVEV come from the germline V gene (reference sequence).

A few counts support this clone. The gene calls are TRBV5-1 and TRBJ2-3; D is unresolved. The CDR3 covers 15 residues. Trimming stripped 0 bases from V and 1 base from J, with 9 bases between. CDR1 and CDR2 from the germline V gene are SGHRS and YFSETQ. CDR3 sequence (DNA): TGCGCCAGCAGCTTGGATCCCCGAGGCACAGATACGCAGTATTTT. Translation: CASSLDPRGTDTQYF.